This is a list of T cell receptor beta chains from one sample in a study of cytomegalovirus exposure and HLA in healthy donors. The assay was immunoSEQ multiplex PCR, and TCRdb's table has in-frame clones only and misses some. Of roughly 150,000 clones listed, approximately 82% are singletons. Sequences were obtained from PBMCs. These TCRs come from a man aged 18 to 30 in good health and CMV-seropositive. Both conserved end residues are part of each CDR3. The D gene is left open where the match is weak. Expanded clones are given a class, and other clones once, few, many or no size at all.

j_call v_call clone_size d_call cdr3_nt cdr3_aa
TRBJ2-3 TRBV5-1 . . TGCGCCAGCCAGGACACCTCGCTGGAGACAGATACGCAGTATTTT CASQDTSLETDTQYF
TRBJ2-7 TRBV12-2 . . TGTGCAAGTCGCTTAGCGGGCGATAACCGGGACTCCAGGAGCTCCTACGAGCAGTACTTC CASRLAGDNRDSRSSYEQYF
TRBJ2-7 TRBV5-1 . . TGCGCCAGCAGCTTTGATAGGGGTTACGAGCAGTACTTC CASSFDRGYEQYF
TRBJ1-2 TRBV29-1 . . TGCAGCGGCCAGACAGAGAGGAATGGCTACACCTTC CSGQTERNGYTF
TRBJ2-7 TRBV6-5 few TRBD2 TGTGCCAGCAGTTTAGGGCTAGCGGAGAGGTCCTACGAGCAGTACTTC CASSLGLAERSYEQYF
TRBJ2-7 TRBV30 . . TGTGCCTACCGAACAGGGCAGGAGTACGAGCAGTACTTC CAYRTGQEYEQYF
TRBJ2-3 TRBV6-5 . TRBD1 TGTGCCAGCACTACCAGGGGGCCAACAGATACGCAGTATTTT CASTTRGPTDTQYF
TRBJ2-1 TRBV18 . TRBD2 TGTGCCAGCTCACGGGGAGGGAATGAGCAGTTCTTC CASSRGGNEQFF
TRBJ1-1 TRBV29-1 . . TGCAGCGTTTCTGGGTTGGAGGAAGCTTTCTTT CSVSGLEEAFF
TRBJ2-1 TRBV7-6 . TRBD2 TGTGCCAGCAGATCGTGGGGGGGAGGGAACTACAATGAGCAGTTCTTC CASRSWGGGNYNEQFF
TRBJ1-1 TRBV9 . . TGTGCCAGCAGCCGAGGGGGAGTGAGGAACACTGAAGCTTTCTTT CASSRGGVRNTEAFF
TRBJ2-7 TRBV6-1 . TRBD2 TGTGCCAGCAGTGAAGGGCCTAGCGGACTGGCCTACGAGCAGTACTTC CASSEGPSGLAYEQYF
TRBJ1-5 TRBV5-3 . . TGTGCCAGAAGCTCTCAGGCTCTCTATAGCAATCAGCCCCAGCATTTT CARSSQALYSNQPQHF
TRBJ2-1 TRBV5-1 . . TGCGCCAGCAGCTCCTCTAGTGCCTCCTACAATGAGCAGTTCTTC CASSSSSASYNEQFF
TRBJ2-2 TRBV7-9 . . TGTGCCAGCCACTCGGGGGGCGTTGGCACCGGGGAGCTGTTTTTT CASHSGGVGTGELFF
TRBJ1-1 TRBV5-8 . . TGTGCCAGCAGCTTGAAGACAGACCCTGAAGCTTTCTTT CASSLKTDPEAFF
TRBJ1-1 TRBV4-2 . . TGTGCCAGCAGCCAAGAGGGCAGGGAGGACACTGAAGCTTTCTTT CASSQEGREDTEAFF
TRBJ2-6 TRBV27 . . TGTGCCAGCAGTAAGTCAGGACAGTTCTCTGGGGCCAACGTCCTGACTTTC CASSKSGQFSGANVLTF
TRBJ1-6 TRBV9 . TRBD1 TGTGCCAGCAGCGTTGGAACAGGGGGGAGTTCACCCCTCCACTTT CASSVGTGGSSPLHF
TRBJ2-7 TRBV28 . TRBD2 TGTGCCAGCAGTCCTCCCGTGGGGAGGGCCAGCCACGAGCAGTACTTC CASSPPVGRASHEQYF
TRBJ1-2 TRBV25-1 . TRBD1 TGTGCCAGCACCCAGGGACAGAACTATGGCTACACCTTC CASTQGQNYGYTF
TRBJ2-1 TRBV30 . TRBD2 TGTGCCTGGAGCCCCCTAGGCGGGAGGGCCTCGGGAGATGAGCAGTTCTTC CAWSPLGGRASGDEQFF
TRBJ1-1 TRBV28 . . TGTGCCAGCAGTTTAAGGGGGAACACTGAAGCTTTCTTT CASSLRGNTEAFF
TRBJ1-3 TRBV30 . . TGTGCCTGGAGTGGTAACGGGGTCGGAAACACCATATATTTT CAWSGNGVGNTIYF
TRBJ2-1 TRBV10-2 . . TGCGCCAGCAGTGAACGGGAGTCCTACAATGAGCAGTTCTTC CASSERESYNEQFF
TRBJ2-1 TRBV7-9 . . TGTGCCAGCAGACCAGTAACCTCCTACAATGAGCAGTTCTTC CASRPVTSYNEQFF
TRBJ2-5 TRBV5-1 . TRBD2 TGCGCCAGCAGCTCGGGACTAGCGGGAGGGCCTTTGGGGACCCAGTACTTC CASSSGLAGGPLGTQYF
TRBJ2-3 TRBV5-1 . . TGCGCCAGTATGACACAAGCTAGCACAGATACGCAGTATTTT CASMTQASTDTQYF
TRBJ2-5 TRBV30 . TRBD1 TGTGCCTGGACGTTGGGGACAGGGACCCAAGAGACCCAGTACTTC CAWTLGTGTQETQYF
TRBJ2-2 TRBV10-3 . . TGTGCCATCCGGAGGGAGTCCACCGGGGAGCTGTTTTTT CAIRRESTGELFF
TRBJ2-7 TRBV4-1 . TRBD1 TGCGCCAGCAGCTCCGGGACAGGGAGCTCCTACGAGCAGTACTTC CASSSGTGSSYEQYF
TRBJ2-3 TRBV6-5 . TRBD1 TGTGCCAGCAGCAGGGACAGGGGTACAGATACGCAGTATTTT CASSRDRGTDTQYF
TRBJ2-7 TRBV6-6 . . TGTGCCAGCAGTAACTCCGGGGCTAGCGACTCCTACGAGCAGTACTTC CASSNSGASDSYEQYF
TRBJ1-2 TRBV7-2 . . TGTGCCAGCAGCTCCGAGCCCGGTCTGGGCTACACCTTC CASSSEPGLGYTF
TRBJ2-5 TRBV30 . . TGTGCCTGGAGCCAGGGGTCCCAAGAGACCCAGTACTTC CAWSQGSQETQYF
TRBJ2-7 TRBV5-1 few TRBD1 TGCGCCAGCAGCTTGGGGGACAGGGACGTGGACGAGCAGTACTTC CASSLGDRDVDEQYF
TRBJ2-1 TRBV28 . TRBD1 TGTGCCAGCAGTTCTCCGGGACAGCAGTACAATGAGCAGTTCTTC CASSSPGQQYNEQFF
TRBJ2-7 TRBV6-5 . . TGTGCCAGCAGTGTGCGGGACTCCCCACCACGGAAGCAGTACTTC CASSVRDSPPRKQYF
TRBJ2-7 TRBV15 . TRBD2 TGTGCCACCAGCCCAAAGAGCGGGAAGTACGAGCAGTACTTC CATSPKSGKYEQYF
TRBJ2-7 TRBV19 . . TGTGCCAGTAGAGGGAACGACGTCGACGGGGGGACAGGCTTCTACGAGCAGTACTTC CASRGNDVDGGTGFYEQYF
TRBJ2-7 TRBV6-5 . . TGTGCCAGCAGCACCTCGGAGGGGACCAACGAGCAGTACTTC CASSTSEGTNEQYF
TRBJ2-7 TRBV10-3 . . TGTGCCTCCACCCCGTCCCAGCCGGGACAAATTTCCTCCTACGAGCAGTACTTC CASTPSQPGQISSYEQYF
TRBJ2-3 TRBV30 . . TGTGCCTGGAGTGGGGGACGGGAGAATACGTGGGATACGCAGTATTTT CAWSGGRENTWDTQYF
TRBJ2-1 TRBV12-5 . . TGTGCTAGTGGCCTTGGAGGTTTCTCCTACAATGAGCAGTTCTTC CASGLGGFSYNEQFF
TRBJ1-5 TRBV7-8 . . TGTGCCAGCAGCTTAACCAGGGGCAATCAGCCCCAGCATTTT CASSLTRGNQPQHF
TRBJ2-1 TRBV2 . TRBD2 TGTGCCAGCAGGGGAGGGAGTGGATCCTACAATGAGCAGTTCTTC CASRGGSGSYNEQFF